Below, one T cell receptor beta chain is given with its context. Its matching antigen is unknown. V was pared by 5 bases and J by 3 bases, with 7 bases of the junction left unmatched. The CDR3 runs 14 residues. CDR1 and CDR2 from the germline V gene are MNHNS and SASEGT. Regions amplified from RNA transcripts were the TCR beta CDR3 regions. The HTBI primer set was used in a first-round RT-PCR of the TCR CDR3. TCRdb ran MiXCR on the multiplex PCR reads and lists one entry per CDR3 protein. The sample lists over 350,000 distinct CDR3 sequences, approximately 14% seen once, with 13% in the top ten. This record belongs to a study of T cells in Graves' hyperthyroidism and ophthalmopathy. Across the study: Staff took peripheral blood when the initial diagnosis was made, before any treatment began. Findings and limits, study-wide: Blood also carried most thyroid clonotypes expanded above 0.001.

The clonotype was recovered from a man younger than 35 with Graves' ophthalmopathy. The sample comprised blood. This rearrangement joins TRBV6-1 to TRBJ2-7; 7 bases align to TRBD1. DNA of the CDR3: TGTGCCAGCAGTCCACTAGGGACAGACTACGAGCAGTACTTC. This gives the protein CASSPLGTDYEQYF.